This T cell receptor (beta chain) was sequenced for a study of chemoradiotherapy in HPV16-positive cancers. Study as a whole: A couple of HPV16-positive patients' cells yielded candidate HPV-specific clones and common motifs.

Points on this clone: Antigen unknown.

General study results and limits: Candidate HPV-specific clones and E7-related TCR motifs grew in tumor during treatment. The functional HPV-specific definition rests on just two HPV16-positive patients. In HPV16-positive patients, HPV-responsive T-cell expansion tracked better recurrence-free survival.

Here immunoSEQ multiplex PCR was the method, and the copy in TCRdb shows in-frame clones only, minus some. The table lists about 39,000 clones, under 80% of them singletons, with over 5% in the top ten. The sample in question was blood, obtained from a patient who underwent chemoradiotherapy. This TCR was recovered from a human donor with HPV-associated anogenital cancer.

CDR3 protein: CASSLVLSKGINEKLFF. CDR3 coding DNA: TGTGCCAGCAGCTTAGTACTTAGTAAGGGGATTAATGAAAAACTGTTTTTT. The V and J genes are TRBV7-6 and TRBJ1-4, with D perhaps TRBD1 (5 bases). This CDR3 contains 17 residues. In germline, CDR1 is SGHVS, CDR2 FNYEAQ. Trimming took 1 base from V and 4 from J, leaving 16 bases between them.